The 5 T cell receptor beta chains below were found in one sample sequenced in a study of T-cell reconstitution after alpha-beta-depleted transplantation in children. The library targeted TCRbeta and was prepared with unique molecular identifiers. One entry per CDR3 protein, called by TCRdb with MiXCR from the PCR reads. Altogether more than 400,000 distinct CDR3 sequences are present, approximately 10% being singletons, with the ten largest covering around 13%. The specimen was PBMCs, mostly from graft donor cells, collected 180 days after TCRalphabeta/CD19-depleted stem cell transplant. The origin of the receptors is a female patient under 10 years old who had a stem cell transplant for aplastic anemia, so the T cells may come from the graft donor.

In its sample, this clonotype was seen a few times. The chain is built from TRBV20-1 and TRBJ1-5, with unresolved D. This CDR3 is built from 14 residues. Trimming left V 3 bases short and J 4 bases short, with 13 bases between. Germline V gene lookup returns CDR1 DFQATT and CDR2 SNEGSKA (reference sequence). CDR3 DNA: TGCAGTGCTAGCGCCTCACGGCATAATCAGCCCCAGCATTTT. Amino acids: CSASASRHNQPQHF.

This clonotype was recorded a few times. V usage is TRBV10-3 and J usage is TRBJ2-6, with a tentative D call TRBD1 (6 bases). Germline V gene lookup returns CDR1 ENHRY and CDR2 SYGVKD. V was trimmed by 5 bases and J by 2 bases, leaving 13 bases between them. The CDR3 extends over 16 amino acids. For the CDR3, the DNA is TGTGCCATCAGTAGTTTGACAGGTCCTGGGGCCAACGTCCTGACTTTC. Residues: CAISSLTGPGANVLTF.

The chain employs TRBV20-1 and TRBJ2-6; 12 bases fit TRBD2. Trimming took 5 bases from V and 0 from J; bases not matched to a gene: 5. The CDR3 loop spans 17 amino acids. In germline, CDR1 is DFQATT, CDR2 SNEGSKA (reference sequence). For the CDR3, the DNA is TGCAGTGCTCCAACTAGCGGGAGGCCCTCTGGGGCCAACGTCCTGACTTTC. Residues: CSAPTSGRPSGANVLTF.

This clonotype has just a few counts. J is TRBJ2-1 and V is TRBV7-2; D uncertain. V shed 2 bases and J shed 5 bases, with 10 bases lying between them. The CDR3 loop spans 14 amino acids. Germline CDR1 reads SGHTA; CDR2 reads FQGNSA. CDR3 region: CASSLMYLNNEQFF. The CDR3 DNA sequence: TGTGCCAGCAGCTTAATGTATCTGAACAATGAGCAGTTCTTC.

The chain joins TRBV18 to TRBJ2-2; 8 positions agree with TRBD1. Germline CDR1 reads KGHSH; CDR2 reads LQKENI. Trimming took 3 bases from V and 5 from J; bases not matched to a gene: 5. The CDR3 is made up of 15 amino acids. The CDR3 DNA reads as TGTGCCAGCTCACCGCTTACAGGGGGAACCGGGGAGCTGTTTTTT. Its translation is CASSPLTGGTGELFF.